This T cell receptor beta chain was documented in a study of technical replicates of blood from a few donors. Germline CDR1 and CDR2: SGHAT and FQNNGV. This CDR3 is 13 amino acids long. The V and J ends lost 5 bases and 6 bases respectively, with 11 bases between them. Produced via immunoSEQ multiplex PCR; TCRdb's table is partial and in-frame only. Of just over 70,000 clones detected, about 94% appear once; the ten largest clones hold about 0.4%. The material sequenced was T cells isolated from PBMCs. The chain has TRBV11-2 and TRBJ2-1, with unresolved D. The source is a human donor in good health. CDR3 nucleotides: TGTGCCAGCAGCCCCCAGACTGCCAATGAGCAGTTCTTC. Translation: CASSPQTANEQFF.